This entry lists 9 T cell receptor beta chains sequenced from one sample in a study of a mutant IDH1 vaccine in newly diagnosed glioma. Time point reported: week 47, end of study. One vaccine dose held 300 ug of mutant IDH1 20-mer peptide and came with topical imiquimod. Which antigens these TCRs recognize remains unknown. Sequencing was performed with immunoSEQ multiplex PCR; in TCRdb, only in-frame clones are kept and a portion is missing. The data contain roughly 34,000 clones, approximately 87% of them singletons. The sequences come from PBMCs, collected from a glioma patient whose treatment included an IDH1 peptide vaccine. Receptors were obtained from a young woman with glioma.

In this sample, this clone is large (0.1 to 1%). The gene calls are TRBV6-5 and TRBJ2-2; tentatively, D is TRBD2 (5 bases). Germline V CDR1 and CDR2: MNHEY, SVGAGI. The ends were cut back, 2 bases at V and 6 bases at J, with 16 bases in the middle. This CDR3 contains 16 residues. The CDR3 sequence is CASSYAPYSVPGELFF. The CDR3 region has the DNA TGTGCCAGCAGTTACGCCCCGTATAGCGTCCCCGGGGAGCTGTTTTTT.

V is TRBV4-3 and J is TRBJ2-1, with 9 bases aligning to TRBD2. Germline trimming cut 1 base from V and 3 bases from J; bases unmatched to any gene: 13. Germline V gives CDR1 LGHNA, CDR2 YSLEER. The CDR3 runs to 19 residues. The CDR3 DNA reads TGCGCCAGCAGCCAAGTCGCGGGAGGGGTCGGTAGGTTCTACAATGAGCAGTTCTTC. Protein sequence: CASSQVAGGVGRFYNEQFF.

The chain recombines TRBV4-1 with TRBJ2-7, with a weak D call TRBD2 (6 bases). The CDR3 spans 14 residues. Trimming took off 4 bases at V and 0 bases at J, with 10 bases between the two ends. Germline V gene sequence: CDR1 MGHRA, CDR2 YSYEKL. The chain's CDR3 is CASSLPDYSYEQYF. In nucleotides, the CDR3 is TGCGCCAGCAGCCTCCCGGACTACTCCTACGAGCAGTACTTC.

The table lists this clone with a few counts. The chain is built from TRBV7-2 and TRBJ1-2; no clear D. This CDR3 region has 12 residues. Germline assignment: CDR1 SGHTA and CDR2 FQGNSA. V dropped 6 bases and J dropped 6 bases, with 11 bases sitting between them. The DNA for the CDR3 is TGTGCCAGCAGAGACGACGGAGATGGCTACACCTTC. Translation gives CASRDDGDGYTF.

This chain joins TRBV14 and TRBJ1-2, with unresolved D. The CDR3 length is 13 residues. Trimming removed 1 base from V and 6 bases from J, with 9 bases in between. Germline V CDR1 and CDR2: SGHDN, FVKESK. This CDR3 reads CASSQAWRDGYTF. The DNA of the CDR3 is TGTGCCAGCAGCCAAGCTTGGAGGGATGGCTACACCTTC.

V usage is TRBV15 and J usage is TRBJ1-2, with D uncertain. CDR1 and CDR2 from the germline V gene are LNHNV and YYDKDF (reference sequence). This CDR3 contains 13 residues. V lost 1 base and J 4 bases, leaving 7 bases between the germline ends. The CDR3 region has the DNA TGTGCCACCAGCAGAGGCCAGCCCTATGGCTACACCTTC. Its protein product is CATSRGQPYGYTF.

This chain uses TRBV5-1 with TRBJ1-1; D gene unclear. The CDR3 is made up of 15 amino acids. Trimming took 3 bases from V and 1 from J, leaving 13 bases between them. Germline V gene data show CDR1 as SGHRS and CDR2 as YFSETQ. CDR3 coding DNA: TGCGCCAGCAGCTCGTCCTCGGGAGGGAACACTGAAGCTTTCTTT. It yields the protein CASSSSSGGNTEAFF.

The chain employs TRBV9 and TRBJ2-3; D possibly corresponds to TRBD1 (5 bases). Trimming removed 3 bases from V and 6 bases from J, with 11 bases in between. Germline CDR1 reads SGDLS; CDR2 reads YYNGEE. This CDR3 is 13 amino acids long. The CDR3 DNA follows: TGTGCCAGCAGCGGGCAGGGTGTCGATACGCAGTATTTT. Protein sequence: CASSGQGVDTQYF.

V is TRBV2 and J is TRBJ1-4; TRBD1 might be the D (5 bases). The germline V gene encodes CDR1 SNHLY and CDR2 FYNNEI. The CDR3 totals 15 residues. Trimming took off 0 bases at V and 7 bases at J, with 12 bases between the two ends. The CDR3 is CASSEAPSGSEKLFF. The CDR3 region has the DNA TGTGCCAGCAGTGAAGCGCCGTCAGGGAGTGAAAAACTGTTTTTT.